Sequencing of this T cell receptor beta chain was carried out in a study of blood T cell repertoires in COVID-19. Study context: Sources were T cells, B-cell-depleted T cells, or PBMCs; the material itself was cDNA or gDNA.

This CDR3 comprises 15 residues. With 3 bases clipped from V and 6 bases from J, the junction kept 4 bases outside the gene matches. Germline V gene data show CDR1 as SNHLY and CDR2 as FYNNEI. The table came from immunoSEQ multiplex PCR; TCRdb's copy has only in-frame clones and leaves some out. This sample has fewer than 300,000 clones, with around 85% found just once. The chain employs TRBV2 and TRBJ1-6; TRBD1 agrees at 8 bases. The TCR was taken from a woman in her twenties or thirties with COVID-19, enrolled during active disease. Sequenced sample: peripheral blood. The CDR3 DNA sequence: TGTGCCAGCAGTGAGGTAACAGGGGGTAATTCACCCCTCCACTTT. Residues: CASSEVTGGNSPLHF.